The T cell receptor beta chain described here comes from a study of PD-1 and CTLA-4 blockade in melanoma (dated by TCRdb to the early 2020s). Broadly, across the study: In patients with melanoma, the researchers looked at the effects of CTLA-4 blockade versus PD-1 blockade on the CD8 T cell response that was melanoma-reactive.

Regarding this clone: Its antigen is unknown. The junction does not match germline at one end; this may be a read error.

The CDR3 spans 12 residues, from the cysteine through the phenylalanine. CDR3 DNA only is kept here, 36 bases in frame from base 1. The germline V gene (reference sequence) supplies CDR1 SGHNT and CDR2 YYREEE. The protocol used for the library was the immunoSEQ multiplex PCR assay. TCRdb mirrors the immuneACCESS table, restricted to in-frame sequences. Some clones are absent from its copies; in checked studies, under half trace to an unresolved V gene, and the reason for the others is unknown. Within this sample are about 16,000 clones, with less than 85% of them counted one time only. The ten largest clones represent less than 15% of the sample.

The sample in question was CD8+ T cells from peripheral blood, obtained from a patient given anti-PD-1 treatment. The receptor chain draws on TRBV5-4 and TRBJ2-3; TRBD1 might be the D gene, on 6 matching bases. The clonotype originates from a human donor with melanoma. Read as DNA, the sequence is TGTGCCAGCAGCCTACCGGGACACGGTAGTCGCTTT. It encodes CASSLPGHGSRF.